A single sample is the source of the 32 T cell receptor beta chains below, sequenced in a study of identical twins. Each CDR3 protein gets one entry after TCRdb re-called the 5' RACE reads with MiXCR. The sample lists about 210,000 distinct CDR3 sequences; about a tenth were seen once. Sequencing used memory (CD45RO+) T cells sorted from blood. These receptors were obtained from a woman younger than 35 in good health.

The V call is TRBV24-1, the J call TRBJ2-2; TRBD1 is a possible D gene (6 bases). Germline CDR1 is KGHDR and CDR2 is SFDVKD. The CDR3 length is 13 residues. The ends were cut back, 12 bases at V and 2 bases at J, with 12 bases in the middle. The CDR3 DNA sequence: TGTGCCGCCAAGGACAGTAACACCGGGGAGCTGTTTTTT. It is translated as CAAKDSNTGELFF.

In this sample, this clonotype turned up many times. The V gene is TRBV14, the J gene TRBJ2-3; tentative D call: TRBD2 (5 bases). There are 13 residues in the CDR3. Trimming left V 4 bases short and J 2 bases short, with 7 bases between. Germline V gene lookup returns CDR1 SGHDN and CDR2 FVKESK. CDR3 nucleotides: TGTGCCAGCAGCCCGCGGGTCACAGATACGCAGTATTTT. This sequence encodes CASSPRVTDTQYF.

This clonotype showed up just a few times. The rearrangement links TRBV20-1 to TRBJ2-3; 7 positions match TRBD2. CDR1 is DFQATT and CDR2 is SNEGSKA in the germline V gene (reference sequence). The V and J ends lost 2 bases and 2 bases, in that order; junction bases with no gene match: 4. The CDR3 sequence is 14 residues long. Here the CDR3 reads CSARLAEITDTQYF. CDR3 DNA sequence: TGCAGTGCTAGACTAGCGGAAATCACAGATACGCAGTATTTT.

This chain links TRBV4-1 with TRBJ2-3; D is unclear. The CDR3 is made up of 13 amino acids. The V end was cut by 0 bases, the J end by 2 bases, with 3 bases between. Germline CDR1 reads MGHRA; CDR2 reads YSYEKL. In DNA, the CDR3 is TGCGCCAGCAGCCAAGAACCCACAGATACGCAGTATTTT. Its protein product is CASSQEPTDTQYF.

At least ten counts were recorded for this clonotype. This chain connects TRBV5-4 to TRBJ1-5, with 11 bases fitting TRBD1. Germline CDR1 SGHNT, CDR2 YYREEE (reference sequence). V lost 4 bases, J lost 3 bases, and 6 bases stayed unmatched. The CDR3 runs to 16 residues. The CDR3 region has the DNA TGTGCCAGCAGCCCCCGGGACAGGGGGATCAATCAGCCCCAGCATTTT. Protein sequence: CASSPRDRGINQPQHF.

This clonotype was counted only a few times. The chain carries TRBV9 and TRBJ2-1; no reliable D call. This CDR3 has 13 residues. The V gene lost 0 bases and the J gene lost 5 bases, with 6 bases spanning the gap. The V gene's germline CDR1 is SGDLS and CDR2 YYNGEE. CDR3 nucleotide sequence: TGTGCCAGCAGCGTAGACTCGCACAATGAGCAGTTCTTC. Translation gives CASSVDSHNEQFF. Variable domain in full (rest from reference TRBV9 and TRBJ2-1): DSGVTQTPKHLITATGQRVTLRCSPRSGDLSVYWYQQSLDQGLQFLIQYYNGEERAKGNILERFSAQQFPDLHSELNLSSLELGDSALYFCASSVDSHNEQFFGPGTRLTVL.

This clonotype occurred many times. CDR3 nucleotides: TGCGCCAGCAGCTTGGGGGTGCGGGATGGCTACACCTTC. Its translation is CASSLGVRDGYTF. The chain recombines TRBV5-1 with TRBJ1-2; no clear D. Trimming took 0 bases from V and 6 from J, leaving 9 bases between them. The CDR3 loop spans 13 amino acids. The germline V gene encodes CDR1 SGHRS and CDR2 YFSETQ.

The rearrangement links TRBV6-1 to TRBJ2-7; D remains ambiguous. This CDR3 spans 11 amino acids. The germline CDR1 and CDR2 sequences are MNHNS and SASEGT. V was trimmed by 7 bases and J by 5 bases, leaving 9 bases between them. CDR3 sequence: CASMSFNEQYF. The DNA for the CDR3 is TGTGCCAGCATGTCCTTTAACGAGCAGTACTTC.

The chain's CDR3 is CASSQGTGSHTQYF. CDR3 nucleotides: TGTGCCAGCAGCCAAGGCACGGGGTCTCATACGCAGTATTTT. V is TRBV7-3 and J is TRBJ2-3; tentatively, D is TRBD2 (5 bases). Germline loops: CDR1 SGHTA, CDR2 FQGTGA. There are 14 residues in the CDR3. V was clipped by 5 bases and J by 7 bases, with 16 bases between them.

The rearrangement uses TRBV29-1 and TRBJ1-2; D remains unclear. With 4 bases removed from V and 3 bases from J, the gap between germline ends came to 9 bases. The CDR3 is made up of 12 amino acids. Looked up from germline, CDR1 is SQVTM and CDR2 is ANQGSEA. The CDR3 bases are TGCAGCGTTGCTGGTCAGGACTATGGCTACACCTTC. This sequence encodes CSVAGQDYGYTF.

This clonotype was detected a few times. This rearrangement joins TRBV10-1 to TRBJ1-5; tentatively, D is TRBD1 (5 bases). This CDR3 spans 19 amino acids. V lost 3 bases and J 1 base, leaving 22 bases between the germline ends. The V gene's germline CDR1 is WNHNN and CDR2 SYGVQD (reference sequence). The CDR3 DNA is TGCGCCAGCAGTGACCCAGGGAGGGCTGGTGGGAGAAGCAATCAGCCCCAGCATTTT. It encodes CASSDPGRAGGRSNQPQHF.

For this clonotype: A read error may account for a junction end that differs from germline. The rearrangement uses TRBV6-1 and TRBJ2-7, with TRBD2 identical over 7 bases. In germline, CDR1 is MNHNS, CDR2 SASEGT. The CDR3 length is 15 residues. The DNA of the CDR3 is TGTGCCAGCAGTCCATACCGGGGGGAATCCTACGCGCAGTACTTC. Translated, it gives CASSPYRGESYAQYF.

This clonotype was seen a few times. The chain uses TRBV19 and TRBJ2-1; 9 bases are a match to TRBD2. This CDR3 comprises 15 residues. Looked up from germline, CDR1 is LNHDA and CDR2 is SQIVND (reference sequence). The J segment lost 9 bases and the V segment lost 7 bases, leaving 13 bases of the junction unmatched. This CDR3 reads CASNTGTSSSGEQFF. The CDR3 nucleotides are TGTGCCAGTAATACCGGGACTAGCTCATCCGGTGAGCAGTTCTTC.

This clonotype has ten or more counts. The CDR3 spells CASSFGGGGNQPQHF. The CDR3 nucleotides are TGCGCCAGCAGCTTTGGAGGGGGAGGAAATCAGCCCCAGCATTTT. The gene calls are TRBV5-1 and TRBJ1-5; D might be TRBD1 (6 bases). Germline-derived CDR1 and CDR2 are SGHRS and YFSETQ. V shed 2 bases and J shed 4 bases, with 13 bases lying between them. This CDR3 has 15 amino acids.

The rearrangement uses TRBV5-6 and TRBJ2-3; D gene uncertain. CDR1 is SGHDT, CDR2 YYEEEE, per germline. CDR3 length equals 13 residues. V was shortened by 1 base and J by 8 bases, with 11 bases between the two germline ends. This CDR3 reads CASSLMGLVTQYF. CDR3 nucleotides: TGTGCCAGCAGCTTGATGGGCCTAGTTACGCAGTATTTT.

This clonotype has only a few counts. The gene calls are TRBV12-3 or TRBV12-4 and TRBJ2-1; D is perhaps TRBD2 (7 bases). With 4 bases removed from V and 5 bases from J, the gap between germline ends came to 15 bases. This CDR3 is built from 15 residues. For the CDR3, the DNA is TGTGCCAGCAGTTGGGGGGGGCGGAGTAACAATGAGCAGTTCTTC. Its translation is CASSWGGRSNNEQFF.

The CDR3 loop is CATGESYNEQFF. CDR3 DNA sequence: TGCGCCACCGGGGAATCCTACAATGAGCAGTTCTTC. V and J are TRBV10-2 and TRBJ2-1; a possible D gene is TRBD2 (5 bases). Trimming removed 10 bases at V and 1 base at J, with 8 bases between. The CDR3 length is 12 residues. Germline V CDR1 and CDR2: WSHSY, SAAADI.

CDR3 coding DNA: TGTGCCAGCAGCCAAGCCAGTTTCAGCGAGACCCAGTACTTC. This codes for CASSQASFSETQYF. The chain joins TRBV3-1 to TRBJ2-5; no firm D call. Germline V gives CDR1 LGHDT, CDR2 YNNKEL (reference sequence). The V end was cut by 1 base, the J end by 5 bases, with 11 bases between. This CDR3 has 14 amino acids.

The CDR3, as DNA: TGTGCCAGCAGCGTCAGGGACAGGTTCTCTGGAAACACCATATATTTT. It yields the protein CASSVRDRFSGNTIYF. The chain joins TRBV9 to TRBJ1-3, with 8 bases aligning to TRBD1. Germline lookup yields CDR1 SGDLS and CDR2 YYNGEE. The CDR3 runs to 16 residues. V shed 2 bases, J shed 0 bases, and the junction held 4 bases outside the gene matches.

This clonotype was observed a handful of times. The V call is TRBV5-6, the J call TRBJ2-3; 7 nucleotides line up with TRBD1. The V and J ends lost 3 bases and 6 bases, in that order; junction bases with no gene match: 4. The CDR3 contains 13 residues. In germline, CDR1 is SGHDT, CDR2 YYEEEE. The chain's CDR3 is CASSSGTEDTQYF. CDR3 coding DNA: TGTGCCAGCAGCTCCGGGACAGAGGATACGCAGTATTTT.

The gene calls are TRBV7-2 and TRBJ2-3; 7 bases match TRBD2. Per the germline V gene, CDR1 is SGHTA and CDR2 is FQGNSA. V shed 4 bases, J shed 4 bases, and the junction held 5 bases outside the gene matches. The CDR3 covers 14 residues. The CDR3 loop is CASSWTSSADTQYF. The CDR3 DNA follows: TGTGCCAGCAGCTGGACTAGTAGCGCAGATACGCAGTATTTT. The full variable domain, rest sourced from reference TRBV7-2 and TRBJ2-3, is GAGVSQSPSNKVTEKGKDVELRCDPISGHTALYWYRQSLGQGLEFLIYFQGNSAPDKSGLPSDRFSAERTGGSVSTLTIQRTQQEDSAVYLCASSWTSSADTQYFGPGTRLTVL.

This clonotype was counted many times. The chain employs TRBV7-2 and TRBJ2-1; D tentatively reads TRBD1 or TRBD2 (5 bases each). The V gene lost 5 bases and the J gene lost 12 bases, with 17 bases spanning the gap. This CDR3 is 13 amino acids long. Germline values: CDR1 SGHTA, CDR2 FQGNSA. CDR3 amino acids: CASSRDLLEGQFF. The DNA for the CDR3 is TGTGCCAGCAGCCGGGACCTTTTGGAAGGGCAGTTCTTC.

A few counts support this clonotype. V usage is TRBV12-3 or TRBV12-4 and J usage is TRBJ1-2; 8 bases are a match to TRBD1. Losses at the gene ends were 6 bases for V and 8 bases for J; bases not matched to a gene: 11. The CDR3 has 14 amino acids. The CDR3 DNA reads TGTGCCAGCAGCCCCCAGGGGGCCCGGCGGGGCTACACCTTC. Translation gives CASSPQGARRGYTF.

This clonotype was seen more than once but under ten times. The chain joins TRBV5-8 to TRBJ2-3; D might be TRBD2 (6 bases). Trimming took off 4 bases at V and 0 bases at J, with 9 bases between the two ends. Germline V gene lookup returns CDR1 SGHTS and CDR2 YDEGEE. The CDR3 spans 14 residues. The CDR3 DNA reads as TGTGCCAGCAGCCGGACTACTAGCACAGATACGCAGTATTTT. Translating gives CASSRTTSTDTQYF.

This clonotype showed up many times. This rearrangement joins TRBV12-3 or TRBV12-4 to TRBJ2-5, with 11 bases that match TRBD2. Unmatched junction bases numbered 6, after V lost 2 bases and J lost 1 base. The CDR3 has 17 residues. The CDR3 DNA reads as TGTGCCAGCAGTTTAAGGGCTAGCGGGAGGTTCCAAGAGACCCAGTACTTC. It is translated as CASSLRASGRFQETQYF.

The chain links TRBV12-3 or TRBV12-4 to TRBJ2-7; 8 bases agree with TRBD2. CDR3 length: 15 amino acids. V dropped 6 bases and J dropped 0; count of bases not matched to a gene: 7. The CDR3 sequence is CASSRGGVGSYEQYF. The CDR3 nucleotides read TGTGCCAGCAGCCGGGGGGGGGTAGGCTCCTACGAGCAGTACTTC.

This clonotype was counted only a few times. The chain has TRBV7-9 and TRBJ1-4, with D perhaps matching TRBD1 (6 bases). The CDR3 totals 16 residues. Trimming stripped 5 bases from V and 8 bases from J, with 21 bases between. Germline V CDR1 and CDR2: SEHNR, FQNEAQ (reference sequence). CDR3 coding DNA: TGTGCCAGCAGCCAGCTAAACAGGGTTGATAGCGAAAAACTGTTTTTT. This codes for CASSQLNRVDSEKLFF.

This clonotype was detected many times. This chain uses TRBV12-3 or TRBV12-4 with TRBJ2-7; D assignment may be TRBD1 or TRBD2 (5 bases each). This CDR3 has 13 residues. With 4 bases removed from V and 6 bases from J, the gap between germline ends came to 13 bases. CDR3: CASSYWGITEQYF. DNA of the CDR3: TGTGCCAGCAGTTATTGGGGGATAACCGAGCAGTACTTC.

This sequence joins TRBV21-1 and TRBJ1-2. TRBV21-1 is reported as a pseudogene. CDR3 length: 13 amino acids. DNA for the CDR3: TGTGCCAGCAGTCTACTCCGTTCCGATGGCTACACCTTC. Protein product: CASSLLRSDGYTF.

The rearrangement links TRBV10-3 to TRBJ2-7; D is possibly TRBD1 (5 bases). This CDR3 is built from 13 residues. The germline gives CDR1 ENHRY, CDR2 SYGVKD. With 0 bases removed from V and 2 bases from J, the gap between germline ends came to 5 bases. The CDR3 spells CAISESGAYEQYF. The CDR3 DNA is TGTGCCATCAGTGAGTCAGGGGCCTACGAGCAGTACTTC.

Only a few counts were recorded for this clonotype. The chain's CDR3 is CASSPEEGQGSYEQYF. CDR3 in DNA: TGTGCCAGCTCACCCGAAGAAGGACAGGGGTCCTACGAGCAGTACTTC. This chain uses TRBV18 with TRBJ2-7; 9 bases match TRBD1. This CDR3 region has 16 residues. V shed 3 bases and J 1 base; nucleotides not matched to a gene: 7. CDR1 and CDR2 from the germline V gene are KGHSH and LQKENI.

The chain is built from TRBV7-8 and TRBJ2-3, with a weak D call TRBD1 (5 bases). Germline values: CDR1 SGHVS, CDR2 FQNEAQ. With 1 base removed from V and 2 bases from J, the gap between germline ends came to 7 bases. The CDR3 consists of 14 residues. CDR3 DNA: TGTGCCAGCAGCTTAGGGACACCCACAGATACGCAGTATTTT. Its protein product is CASSLGTPTDTQYF.